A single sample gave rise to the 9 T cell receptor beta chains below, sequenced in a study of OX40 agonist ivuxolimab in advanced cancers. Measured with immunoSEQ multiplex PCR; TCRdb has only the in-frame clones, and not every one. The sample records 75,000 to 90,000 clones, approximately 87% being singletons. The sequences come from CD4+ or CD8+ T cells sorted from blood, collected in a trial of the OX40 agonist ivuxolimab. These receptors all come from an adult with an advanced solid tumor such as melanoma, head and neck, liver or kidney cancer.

CDR3 residues: CASSPGWGETQYF. The CDR3, as DNA: TGTGCCAGCTCACCGGGTTGGGGAGAGACCCAGTACTTC. This chain links TRBV18 with TRBJ2-5; no clear D gene. V was clipped by 3 bases and J by 4 bases, with 9 bases between them. The CDR3 is made up of 13 amino acids. From germline, CDR1 is KGHSH and CDR2 LQKENI.

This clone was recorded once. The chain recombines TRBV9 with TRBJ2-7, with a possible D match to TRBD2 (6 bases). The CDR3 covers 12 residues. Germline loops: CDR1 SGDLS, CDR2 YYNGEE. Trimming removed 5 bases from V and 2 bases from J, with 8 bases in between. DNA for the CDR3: TGTGCCAGCAGGGGGACTCCCTACGAGCAGTACTTC. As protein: CASRGTPYEQYF.

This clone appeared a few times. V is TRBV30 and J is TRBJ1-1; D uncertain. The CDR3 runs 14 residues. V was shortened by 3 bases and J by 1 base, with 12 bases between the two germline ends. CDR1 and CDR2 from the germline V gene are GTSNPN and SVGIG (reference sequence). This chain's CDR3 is CAWSLLDRNTEAFF. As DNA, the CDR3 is TGTGCCTGGAGCCTTTTGGATCGGAACACTGAAGCTTTCTTT. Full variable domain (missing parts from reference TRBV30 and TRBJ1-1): SQTIHQWPATLVQPVGSPLSLECTVEGTSNPNLYWYRQAAGRGLQLLFYSVGIGQISSEVPQNLSASRPQDRQFILSSKKLLLSDSGFYLCAWSLLDRNTEAFFGQGTRLTVV.

CDR3 protein: CASSLVKDFTEAFF. CDR3 bases: TGTGCCAGCAGCTTAGTAAAAGATTTCACTGAAGCTTTCTTT. The rearrangement uses TRBV7-9 and TRBJ1-1; D gene uncertain. The V and J ends lost 1 base and 4 bases respectively, with 10 bases between them. Germline V gene lookup returns CDR1 SEHNR and CDR2 FQNEAQ (reference sequence). This CDR3 contains 14 residues.

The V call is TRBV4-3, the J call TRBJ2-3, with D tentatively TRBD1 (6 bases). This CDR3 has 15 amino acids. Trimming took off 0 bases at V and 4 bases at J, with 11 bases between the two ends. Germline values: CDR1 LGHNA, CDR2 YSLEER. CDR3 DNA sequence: TGCGCCAGCAGCCAAGAGGCCAGGGGCCCAGATACGCAGTATTTT. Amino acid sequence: CASSQEARGPDTQYF.

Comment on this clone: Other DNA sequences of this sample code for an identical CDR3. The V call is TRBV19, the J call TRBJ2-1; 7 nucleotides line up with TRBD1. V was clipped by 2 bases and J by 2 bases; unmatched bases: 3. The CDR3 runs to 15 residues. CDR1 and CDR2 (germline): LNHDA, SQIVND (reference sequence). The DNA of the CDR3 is TGTGCCAGTAGTATAAGAGGGGGCGCCTACAATGAGCAGTTCTTC. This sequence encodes CASSIRGGAYNEQFF.

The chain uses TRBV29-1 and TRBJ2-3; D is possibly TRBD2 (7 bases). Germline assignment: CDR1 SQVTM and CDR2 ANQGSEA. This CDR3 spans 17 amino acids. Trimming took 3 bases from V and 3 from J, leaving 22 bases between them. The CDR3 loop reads CSVDPNPTGGETDTQYF. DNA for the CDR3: TGCAGCGTTGACCCCAACCCTACGGGGGGCGAGACAGATACGCAGTATTTT.

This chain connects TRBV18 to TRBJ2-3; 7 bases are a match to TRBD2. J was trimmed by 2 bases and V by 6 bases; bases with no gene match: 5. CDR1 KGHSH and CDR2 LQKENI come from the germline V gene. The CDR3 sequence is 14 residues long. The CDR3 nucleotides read TGTGCCAGCTCCCCAGCGGGGCTCACAGATACGCAGTATTTT. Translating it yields CASSPAGLTDTQYF.

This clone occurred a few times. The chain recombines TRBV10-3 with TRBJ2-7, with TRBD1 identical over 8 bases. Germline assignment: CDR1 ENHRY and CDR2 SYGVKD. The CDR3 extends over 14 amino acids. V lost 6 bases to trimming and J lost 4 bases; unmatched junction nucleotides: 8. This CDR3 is CAIRETGDRYEQYF. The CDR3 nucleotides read TGTGCCATCAGGGAGACAGGGGATAGGTACGAGCAGTACTTC.